This T cell receptor beta chain was identified in a study of blood T cell repertoires in COVID-19. The germline gives CDR1 MNHEY, CDR2 SVGEGT. J lost 5 bases, V lost 5 bases, and 1 base had no gene match. The CDR3 runs to 12 residues. Sequencing used immunoSEQ multiplex PCR; TCRdb keeps in-frame clones, though not all of them. The sample lists around 200,000 clones; about nine tenths were seen once. The TCR comes from a man aged 35-49 years with acute or convalescent COVID-19. Sequences were obtained from peripheral blood. The chain joins TRBV6-2 or TRBV6-3 to TRBJ1-1; 8 bases align to TRBD1. Here the CDR3 DNA reads TGTGCCAGCAGTCGACAGGGGACTGAAGCTTTCTTT. Protein product: CASSRQGTEAFF.